This TCR beta chain was observed in a study of regulatory T cells in long-lasting Graves disease. Study-wide findings and caveats: TRBV28 was favored in persistent disease, as were TRBJ1-2 and TRBJ2-5.

A remark on this clonotype: Its antigen is currently unknown.

Arm-PCR of CDR3 regions with iRepertoire HTBI primers generated TCR beta libraries. MiXCR was run by TCRdb on the multiplex PCR reads, yielding one entry per CDR3 protein. The table shows 350,000 to 550,000 distinct CDR3 sequences, with 12% to 15% occurring only once. Time point given: newly diagnosed GD, antithyroid drugs for less than 3 months. TCR sequences were obtained from RNA taken from PBMCs. The germline V gene encodes CDR1 MDHEN and CDR2 SYDVKM. The V and J ends lost 3 bases and 1 base respectively, with 12 bases between them. The CDR3 length is 16 residues. The data were also submitted as part of a second study, on T cells in Graves' hyperthyroidism and ophthalmopathy.

The V call is TRBV28, the J call TRBJ2-2, with D maybe TRBD2 (6 bases). The specimen comprised peripheral blood mononuclear cells (PBMCs), sampled at new diagnosis, from a patient treated with antithyroid drugs. This TCR came from a woman aged 45-65 years with Graves disease. CDR3 sequence reads: CASSFPGRENTGELFF. CDR3 nucleotides: TGTGCCAGCAGTTTCCCGGGGCGGGAGAACACCGGGGAGCTGTTTTTT.